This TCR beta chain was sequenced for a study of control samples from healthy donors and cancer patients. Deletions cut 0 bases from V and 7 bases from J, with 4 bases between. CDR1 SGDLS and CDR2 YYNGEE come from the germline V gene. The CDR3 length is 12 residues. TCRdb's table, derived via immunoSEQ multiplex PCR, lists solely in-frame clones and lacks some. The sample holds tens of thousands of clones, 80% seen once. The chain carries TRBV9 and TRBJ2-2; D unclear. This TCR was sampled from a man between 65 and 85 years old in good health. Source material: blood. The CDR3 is CASSVGIGELFF. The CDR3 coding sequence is TGTGCCAGCAGCGTAGGTATCGGGGAGCTGTTTTTT.